This T cell receptor (beta chain) was found in a study of blood T cell repertoires in COVID-19 (dated by TCRdb to 2020 to 2021). Regarding the complete study: The collaborator samples originated in the United States, Italy and Spain and spanned the acute and convalescent phases of COVID-19. The prospective study material was composed of cDNA or gDNA derived from T cells, B-cell-depleted T cells, or PBMCs. Subjects who had been exposed to COVID-19, were actively infected with it, or had recovered from it provided the deeply sampled blood TCRbeta repertoires that made up the dataset. The repertoires were released in a freely available public database intended as a resource for research on the immune response to SARS-CoV-2. The samples were drawn from the first 160 participants of the ongoing ImmuneRACE study and from 1,254 subjects provided by 6 global collaborators. A de-identified subject ID, COVID-19 status, age in years and sex were almost always included in the sample metadata. Where available, HLA class I and class II types were obtained from metadata supplied by the sample provider rather than from assay-based typing.

On the study overall, not on this receptor specifically: The quantity of clinical and demographic metadata differed by source and by participant and was supplied without curation.

TCRbeta CDR3 regions were amplified from genomic DNA by means of the immunoSEQ Assay, a bias-controlled multiplex PCR. On the authors' methods: Nucleated cell counts per sample were estimated from amplification of reference gene primers within the assay. To quantify the absolute abundance of each unique TCRbeta CDR3 rearrangement, sequence reads were collapsed and filtered. Productive Simpson clonality was computed per sample as the square root of Simpson's diversity index over productive rearrangements. TCRdb provides this immuneACCESS table in a form limited to in-frame rearrangements. Some clones are lacking; in checked studies, under half of them reflect an unresolved V gene, and why the rest are absent is not known. That table furnishes V, J and clone size, whereas the DNA furnished D and trimming. For this sample there are about 140,000 clones; more than 75% appear just once. The biggest ten clones account for 9.5% to 12% of the sample.

As regards this clone: This clone's antigen is unknown. The input lacks base qualities; no much larger clone sits a single base away.

The CDR3 starts with the cysteine, ends with the phenylalanine, and has 15 residues. Only CDR3 DNA remains: 45 bases, in frame from the first base. Clipping removes 2 bases from V and 10 bases from J, with 13 as the unmatched junction base count. CDR1 and CDR2 are drawn from the germline V gene: MNHEY, SVGAGI. Another Seattle source contributed samples from volunteer blood donors who had recovered from COVID-19. Collaborating institutions collected whole blood in K2EDTA tubes following their own protocols. For TCRbeta analysis, collaborators shipped samples in one of three forms: frozen whole blood, isolated PBMCs, or DNA extracted from either of those sample types.

This receptor was taken from a man between 60 and 75 years old who had recovered from COVID-19. Sequenced material: peripheral blood. The chain is made from TRBV6-5 and TRBJ1-1; TRBD1 lines up with 7 middle nucleotides. The CDR3 region: CASSYGARGLLGAFF. The DNA sequence is given as TGTGCCAGCAGTTACGGGGCTAGGGGGCTGCTTGGAGCTTTCTTT.